These 25 T cell receptor beta chains originate from one sample sequenced in a study of shared clonotypes between healthy human individuals. Generated by immunoSEQ multiplex PCR, the TCRdb table keeps only in-frame clones and is missing some. The sample includes 2 million to 2.5 million clones, approximately 94% seen only once; the top ten take 0.13%. Sequencing was done on a sample of naive CD4+ T cells sorted from blood. As for subset: CD45RA+ positively selected. The receptors were gathered from a man aged 18-30 years in good health.

The V call is TRBV25-1, the J call TRBJ2-2; D remains ambiguous. CDR1 MGHDK and CDR2 SYGVNS come from the germline V gene. V lost 0 bases and J 6 bases, leaving 5 bases between the germline ends. There are 13 residues in the CDR3. CDR3 residues: CASSEYGPGELFF. The CDR3 bases are TGTGCCAGCAGTGAATATGGCCCCGGGGAGCTGTTTTTT.

The chain joins TRBV5-6 to TRBJ1-1; D is unresolved. The germline V and J ends were trimmed by 2 bases and 4 bases, with 9 bases remaining between them. Per the germline V gene, CDR1 is SGHDT and CDR2 is YYEEEE. The length of the CDR3 is 13 residues. In nucleotides, the CDR3 is TGTGCCAGCAGCTTACAAAGAAGCACTGAAGCTTTCTTT. Protein sequence: CASSLQRSTEAFF.

The DNA of the CDR3 is TGTGCCAGCTCGCCTCTCCAGGGCCTAGCGGATGAGCAGTTCTTC. Its translation is CASSPLQGLADEQFF. J is TRBJ2-1 and V is TRBV18; 7 nucleotides match TRBD2. Germline V gene data show CDR1 as KGHSH and CDR2 as LQKENI. J gave up 8 bases and V 6 bases, and 13 bases lay outside the gene matches. The CDR3 length is 15 residues.

The chain joins TRBV6-1 to TRBJ2-7, with D possibly TRBD2 on 5 matching bases. Germline CDR1 and CDR2: MNHNS and SASEGT. The CDR3 runs to 13 residues. V was shortened by 6 bases and J by 1 base, with 10 bases between the two germline ends. This CDR3 reads CASRSRGSYEQYF. CDR3 nucleotides: TGTGCCAGCAGGAGTCGGGGTTCCTACGAGCAGTACTTC.

This chain connects TRBV19 to TRBJ1-2; possibly TRBD1 for D (6 bases). Per germline, CDR1 LNHDA and CDR2 SQIVND (reference sequence). V was shortened by 4 bases and J by 4 bases, with 16 bases between the two germline ends. CDR3 length: 15 amino acids. The CDR3 region has the DNA TGTGCCAGTAGTACTCAGGGGCCGGCGACCTATGGCTACACCTTC. This codes for CASSTQGPATYGYTF.

The chain combines TRBV27 with TRBJ1-6, with TRBD1 matching over 8 bases. The CDR3 totals 17 residues. Germline CDR1 is MNHEY and CDR2 is SMNVEV (reference sequence). Trimming at V came to 4 bases and at J to 2 bases, leaving 7 bases not matched to a gene. The CDR3 region is CASSSGQGPPYNSPLHF. The CDR3 region has the DNA TGTGCCAGCAGTTCCGGACAGGGTCCCCCCTATAATTCACCCCTCCACTTT.

In the case of this clone: The sample carries other DNA sequences with the same CDR3. The genes are TRBV5-1 and TRBJ1-6, with D uncertain. Germline values: CDR1 SGHRS, CDR2 YFSETQ. The CDR3 runs 14 residues. V lost 0 bases and J 9 bases, leaving 10 bases between the germline ends. DNA for the CDR3: TGCGCCAGCAGCTTGGCCGGTCCACCTTCACCCCTCCACTTT. It translates to CASSLAGPPSPLHF.

This chain links TRBV18 with TRBJ1-6; no firm D call. The V end lost 1 base, the J end lost 5 bases, and 15 bases lay between the germline ends. Germline CDR1 reads KGHSH; CDR2 reads LQKENI. The CDR3 length is 17 residues. The CDR3 bases are TGTGCCAGCTCACCACTTACAGCCAAACGCGATAATTCACCCCTCCACTTT. Protein sequence: CASSPLTAKRDNSPLHF. The whole variable domain, filled in from reference TRBV18 and TRBJ1-6, reads NAGVMQNPRHLVRRRGQEARLRCSPMKGHSHVYWYRQLPEEGLKFMVYLQKENIIDESGMPKERFSAEFPKEGPSILRIQQVVRGDSAAYFCASSPLTAKRDNSPLHFGNGTRLTVT.

The chain is built from TRBV20-1 and TRBJ1-1, with D unclear. Germline CDR1 reads DFQATT; CDR2 reads SNEGSKA (reference sequence). V was trimmed by 3 bases and J by 12 bases, leaving 14 bases between them. The CDR3 consists of 11 residues. The chain's CDR3 is CSASPVERTFF. CDR3 bases: TGCAGTGCTAGTCCAGTTGAGCGAACTTTCTTT.

V usage is TRBV4-1 and J usage is TRBJ2-1; D is unclear. CDR3 length: 17 amino acids. CDR1 and CDR2 (germline): MGHRA, YSYEKL. Trimming removed 0 bases at V and 5 bases at J, with 17 bases between. CDR3 bases: TGCGCCAGCAGCCAAGATGTTAGCAGCGCCGTTCACAATGAGCAGTTCTTC. This sequence encodes CASSQDVSSAVHNEQFF.

This clone turned up a few times. Additional DNA sequences in this sample encode the identical CDR3. The gene calls are TRBV19 and TRBJ1-6, with D possibly matching TRBD1 (6 bases). Trimming pared 2 bases from V and 1 base from J, leaving 6 bases between. From germline, CDR1 is LNHDA and CDR2 SQIVND (reference sequence). CDR3 length: 15 amino acids. CDR3 sequence: CASSIQGSYNSPLHF. CDR3 sequence (DNA): TGTGCCAGTAGTATACAGGGGTCCTATAATTCACCCCTCCACTTT.

The sample holds one count of this clone. The chain carries TRBV29-1 and TRBJ2-1; 8 bases are a match to TRBD2. From germline, CDR1 is SQVTM and CDR2 ANQGSEA. V dropped 7 bases and J dropped 14; count of bases not matched to a gene: 10. The CDR3 runs 11 residues. The CDR3 DNA follows: TGCAGCGCCCAGGGACTAGGATATAAGTTCTTC. Translating gives CSAQGLGYKFF.

The chain employs TRBV6-5 and TRBJ2-7; 9 bases fit TRBD1. The CDR3 runs 15 residues. Germline V gene sequence: CDR1 MNHEY, CDR2 SVGAGI. V shed 5 bases and J 4 bases; nucleotides not matched to a gene: 9. Written as DNA, the CDR3 is TGTGCCAGCAGTCCCCCCGGGACAGGGTTGTACGAGCAGTACTTC. Translated, it gives CASSPPGTGLYEQYF.

The rearrangement joins TRBV7-8 to TRBJ2-7, with D unresolved. Germline lookup yields CDR1 SGHVS and CDR2 FQNEAQ. This CDR3 is built from 11 residues. Trimming pared 5 bases from V and 6 bases from J, leaving 8 bases between. CDR3 coding DNA: TGTGCCAGCAGCGCTAGTCGCGAGCAGTACTTC. Translating it yields CASSASREQYF.

The chain joins TRBV28 to TRBJ1-2, with D possibly TRBD1 on 5 matching bases. Germline CDR1 MDHEN, CDR2 SYDVKM. The V end lost 4 bases, the J end lost 4 bases, and 16 bases lay between the germline ends. This CDR3 is built from 15 residues. The CDR3 reads CASSSFLGDPYGYTF. For the CDR3, the DNA is TGTGCCAGCAGTTCTTTCTTGGGGGACCCCTATGGCTACACCTTC.

This chain joins TRBV7-2 and TRBJ1-5; D possibly corresponds to TRBD1 (5 bases). Germline-derived CDR1 and CDR2 are SGHTA and FQGNSA. The CDR3 runs 15 residues. V was cut by 0 bases and J by 7 bases, with 13 bases left in between. The CDR3 DNA reads TGTGCCAGCAGCTTAGCCCCGGCAGGGAGGCAGCCCCAGCATTTT. As protein: CASSLAPAGRQPQHF.

The chain employs TRBV11-3 and TRBJ2-7; 8 bases align to TRBD1. The V gene end was trimmed by 3 bases and the J gene end by 6 bases; junction bases not matched to a gene: 4. This CDR3 is built from 13 residues. From germline, CDR1 is SGHNT and CDR2 YENEEA. The DNA for the CDR3 is TGTGCCAGCAGCTTTAGACAGGGGCTCGAGCAGTACTTC. It specifies CASSFRQGLEQYF.

This chain links TRBV15 with TRBJ2-2; 7 nucleotides align to TRBD2. The CDR3 loop spans 17 amino acids. Unmatched junction bases numbered 9, after V lost 4 bases and J lost 1 base. Per germline, CDR1 LNHNV and CDR2 YYDKDF (reference sequence). CDR3 region: CATSNPGVAGNTGELFF. The CDR3 DNA is TGTGCCACCAGCAACCCTGGGGTAGCGGGGAACACCGGGGAGCTGTTTTTT.

The J gene is TRBJ1-1, the V gene TRBV10-2; D may be TRBD1 (5 bases). The germline CDR1 and CDR2 sequences are WSHSY and SAAADI. The CDR3 covers 12 residues. Trimming took off 3 bases at V and 9 bases at J, with 11 bases between the two ends. This CDR3 reads CASSDWGSQAFF. CDR3 sequence (DNA): TGCGCCAGCAGTGACTGGGGGTCACAAGCTTTCTTT.

The chain recombines TRBV5-1 with TRBJ2-7, with D perhaps matching TRBD1 or TRBD2 (7 bases each). CDR3 size: 14 residues. V was pared by 1 base and J by 5 bases, with 13 bases between. Per germline, CDR1 SGHRS and CDR2 YFSETQ. The CDR3 DNA sequence: TGCGCCAGCAGCTTGAGCGGGACAGTCCACGAGCAGTACTTC. Translation: CASSLSGTVHEQYF.

A word on this clone: This sample also contains other DNA sequences that code for the same CDR3. This chain links TRBV7-9 with TRBJ1-1; the match to TRBD1 covers 7 bases. This CDR3 region has 13 residues. Germline V gene data show CDR1 as SEHNR and CDR2 as FQNEAQ (reference sequence). V dropped 5 bases and J dropped 2; count of bases not matched to a gene: 2. The DNA for the CDR3 is TGTGCCAGCAGCCGGGACAGCAACACTGAAGCTTTCTTT. This sequence encodes CASSRDSNTEAFF.

This rearrangement joins TRBV6-5 to TRBJ1-2; D is perhaps TRBD1 (6 bases). This CDR3 has 13 residues. Germline CDR1 and CDR2: MNHEY and SVGAGI. The germline V and J ends were trimmed by 6 bases and 6 bases, with 14 bases remaining between them. The DNA of the CDR3 is TGTGCCAGCAGATCCACAGGGTTCGATGGCTACACCTTC. Amino acids: CASRSTGFDGYTF.

This clone has more than one count but fewer than ten. This chain joins TRBV2 and TRBJ1-5, with no clear D. Germline values: CDR1 SNHLY, CDR2 FYNNEI. The CDR3 totals 13 residues. V was trimmed by 6 bases and J by 9 bases, leaving 15 bases between them. This chain's CDR3 is CASRETATRPQHF. In DNA, the CDR3 is TGTGCCAGCAGGGAAACTGCCACGAGGCCCCAGCATTTT.

The chain recombines TRBV29-1 with TRBJ2-3; tentatively, D is TRBD2 (5 bases). Germline V lookup: CDR1 SQVTM, CDR2 ANQGSEA. With 3 bases removed from V and 7 bases from J, the gap between germline ends came to 14 bases. The CDR3 loop spans 13 amino acids. The DNA for the CDR3 is TGCAGCGTTGACATCGCCGGAGGAAATACGCAGTATTTT. As protein: CSVDIAGGNTQYF.

This clone is a singleton in its sample. The genes are TRBV10-1 and TRBJ2-2; D is ambiguous. CDR3 length: 13 residues. V gave up 2 bases and J gave up 7 bases, with 8 bases separating them. CDR1 is WNHNN and CDR2 is SYGVQD in the germline V gene (reference sequence). In DNA, the CDR3 is TGCGCCAGCAGTGAGCTGCGAGTCGGGGAGCTGTTTTTT. This encodes CASSELRVGELFF.